This T cell receptor beta chain was captured by sequencing in a study of blood T cells in healthy people across ages. Study as a whole: Template switching captured about one barcoded beta molecule per two T cells.

Germline V gene sequence: CDR1 DFQATT, CDR2 SNEGSKA (reference sequence). V gave up 0 bases and J gave up 0 bases, with 21 bases separating them. CDR3 length: 19 residues. For this clonotype: Its antigen is unidentified.

Donor samples were obtained from healthy Caucasian individuals from Russia, aged about 6 to 95. Combining a sample-barcoded 5' primer with a J-beta primer mix, a second PCR ran for 7 to 11 cycles. TCRdb used MiXCR to reprocess the 5' RACE reads, holding one entry per CDR3 protein. Of hundreds of thousands of distinct CDR3 sequences listed, approximately 59% are singletons. Findings and limits, study-wide: Leaving the PBMCs unsorted stopped any conclusive comparison of naive versus antigen-experienced cells. Both naive CD4+ cell counts and diversity were greater in long-lived donors than in aged donors.

This clonotype originated in a man aged 55 to 69 in good health. The chain uses TRBV20-1 and TRBJ1-3, with a tentative D call TRBD1 (5 bases). Sequences were obtained from blood. The CDR3 loop is CSARDSVNRRVHSGNTIYF. The DNA of the CDR3 is TGCAGTGCTAGAGATTCGGTGAACAGGAGGGTACACTCTGGAAACACCATATATTTT.